A single sample is the source of the 5 T cell receptor beta chains below, sequenced in a study of identical twins. TCRdb re-analysed the 5' RACE reads in MiXCR, keeping a single row per CDR3 protein. The data show approximately 1.8 million distinct CDR3 sequences, roughly a third seen once. Sequencing was performed on cord blood. Source of these receptors: a newborn girl in good health.

CDR3 loop: CASLPDSSSTDTQYF. DNA of the CDR3: TGCGCCAGCCTACCTGACTCCTCTAGCACAGATACGCAGTATTTT. The J gene is TRBJ2-3, the V gene TRBV5-1; no firm D call. Trimming removed 7 bases at V and 0 bases at J, with 15 bases between. CDR1 and CDR2 (germline): SGHRS, YFSETQ. This CDR3 contains 15 residues.

The rearrangement links TRBV28 to TRBJ2-5; tentatively, D is TRBD1 (5 bases). This CDR3 has 15 amino acids. The germline V and J ends were trimmed by 3 bases and 11 bases, with 22 bases remaining between them. Germline loops: CDR1 MDHEN, CDR2 SYDVKM. The chain's CDR3 is CASSLYRQKYNEQYF. In DNA, the CDR3 is TGTGCCAGCAGTTTGTACCGACAGAAGTACAATGAGCAGTACTTC. The full variable domain, in which reference TRBV28 and TRBJ2-5 provide the parts outside the CDR3, is DVKVTQSSRYLVKRTGEKVFLECVQDMDHENMFWYRQDPGLGLRLIYFSYDVKMKEKGDIPEGYSVSREKKERFSLILESASTNQTSMYLCASSLYRQKYNEQYFGPGTRLLVL.

The rearrangement joins TRBV2 to TRBJ2-7; 10 bases match TRBD2. Looked up from germline, CDR1 is SNHLY and CDR2 is FYNNEI. This CDR3 contains 16 residues. With V trimmed by 6 bases and J by 3 bases, 11 bases remained unmatched. CDR3 amino acids: CASSDPLAGVNYEQYF. CDR3 nucleotide sequence: TGTGCCAGCAGCGACCCCCTAGCGGGGGTAAACTACGAGCAGTACTTC.

The chain has TRBV12-3 or TRBV12-4 and TRBJ1-1, with TRBD1 as a possible D gene (5 bases). The V end was cut by 0 bases, the J end by 0 bases, with 11 bases between. The CDR3 totals 16 residues. The CDR3 DNA reads as TGTGCCAGCAGTTTAGCGGGGGGACCGGTGAACACTGAAGCTTTCTTT. Translated: CASSLAGGPVNTEAFF.

This clonotype was seen at least ten times. The junction differs from germline at one of its ends, possibly a read error. V usage is TRBV5-1 and J usage is TRBJ2-1; the D is unclear. This CDR3 is built from 11 residues. Germline lookup yields CDR1 SGHRS and CDR2 YFSETQ. The CDR3 sequence: CASSPDNEQFF. The DNA for the CDR3 is TGTGCCAGCTCACCGGACAATGAGCAGTTCTTC.